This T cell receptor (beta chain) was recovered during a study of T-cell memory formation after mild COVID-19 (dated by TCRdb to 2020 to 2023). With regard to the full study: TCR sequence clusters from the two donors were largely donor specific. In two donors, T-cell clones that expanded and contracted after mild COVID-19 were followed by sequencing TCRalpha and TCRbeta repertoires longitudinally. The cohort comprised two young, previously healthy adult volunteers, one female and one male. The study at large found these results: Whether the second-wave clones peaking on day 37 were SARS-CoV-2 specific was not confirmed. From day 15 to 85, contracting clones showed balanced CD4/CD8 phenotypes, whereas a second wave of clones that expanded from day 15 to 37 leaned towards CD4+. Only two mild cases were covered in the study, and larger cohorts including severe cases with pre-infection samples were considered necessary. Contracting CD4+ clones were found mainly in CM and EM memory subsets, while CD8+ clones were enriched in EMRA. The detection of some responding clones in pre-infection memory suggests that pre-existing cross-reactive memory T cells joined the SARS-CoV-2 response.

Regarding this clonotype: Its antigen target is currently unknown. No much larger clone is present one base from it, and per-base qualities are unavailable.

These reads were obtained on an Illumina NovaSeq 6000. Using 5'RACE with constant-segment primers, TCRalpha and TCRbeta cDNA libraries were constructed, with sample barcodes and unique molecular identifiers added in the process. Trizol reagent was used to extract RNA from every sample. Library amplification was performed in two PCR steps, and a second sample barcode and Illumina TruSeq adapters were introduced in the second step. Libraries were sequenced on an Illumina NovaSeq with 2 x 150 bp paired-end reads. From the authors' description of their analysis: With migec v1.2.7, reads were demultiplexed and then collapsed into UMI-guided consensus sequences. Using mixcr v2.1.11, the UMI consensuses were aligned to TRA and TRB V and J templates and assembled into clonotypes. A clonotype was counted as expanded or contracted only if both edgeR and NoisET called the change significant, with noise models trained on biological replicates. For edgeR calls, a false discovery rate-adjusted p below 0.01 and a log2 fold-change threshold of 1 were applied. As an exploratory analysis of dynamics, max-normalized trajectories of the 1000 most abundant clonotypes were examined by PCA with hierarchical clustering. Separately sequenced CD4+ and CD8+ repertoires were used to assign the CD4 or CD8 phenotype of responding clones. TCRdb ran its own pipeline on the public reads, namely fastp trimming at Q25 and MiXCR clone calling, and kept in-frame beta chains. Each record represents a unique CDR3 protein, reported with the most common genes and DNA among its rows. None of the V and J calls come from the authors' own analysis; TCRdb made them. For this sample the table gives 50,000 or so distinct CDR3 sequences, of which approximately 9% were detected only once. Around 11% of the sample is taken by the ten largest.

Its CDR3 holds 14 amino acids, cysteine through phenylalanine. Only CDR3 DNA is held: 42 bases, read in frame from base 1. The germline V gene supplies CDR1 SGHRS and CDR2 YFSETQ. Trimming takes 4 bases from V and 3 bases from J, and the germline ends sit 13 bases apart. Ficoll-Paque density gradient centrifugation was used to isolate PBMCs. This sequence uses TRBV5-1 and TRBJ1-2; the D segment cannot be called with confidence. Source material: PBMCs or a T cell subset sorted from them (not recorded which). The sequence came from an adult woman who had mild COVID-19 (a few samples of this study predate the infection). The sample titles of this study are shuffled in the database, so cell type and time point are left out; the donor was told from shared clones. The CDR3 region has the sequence CASSPGSVYYGYTF. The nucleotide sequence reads TGCGCCAGCAGCCCCGGTAGCGTTTACTATGGCTACACCTTC. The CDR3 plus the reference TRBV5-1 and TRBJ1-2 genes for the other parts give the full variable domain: KAGVTQTPRYLIKTRGQQVTLSCSPISGHRSVSWYQQTPGQGLQFLFEYFSETQRNKGNFPGRFSGRQFSNSRSEMNVSTLELGDSALYLCASSPGSVYYGYTFGSGTRLTVV.